The entry below describes one TCR beta chain. The repertoire was sequenced with immunoSEQ multiplex PCR; TCRdb's copy has only in-frame clones and lacks some. This table holds hundreds of thousands of clones, about nine tenths found once. The germline CDR1 and CDR2 sequences are SGHVS and FQNEAQ. V was shortened by 3 bases and J by 2 bases, with 12 bases between the two germline ends. The CDR3 extends over 15 amino acids. These data originate in a study of blood T cell repertoires in COVID-19. In the study overall: The study drew acute and convalescent COVID-19 samples from the United States, Italy and Spain.

This receptor was taken from a young woman with active or convalescent COVID-19. The chain is built from TRBV7-8 and TRBJ2-3, with D perhaps matching TRBD2 (5 bases). Sequencing used peripheral blood. The CDR3 is CASSFFGKVTDTQYF. The CDR3 DNA follows: TGTGCCAGCAGCTTTTTCGGGAAAGTCACAGATACGCAGTATTTT.